Sequencing of this T cell receptor beta chain was carried out in a study of shared clonotypes between healthy human individuals. This table comes from immunoSEQ multiplex PCR, and its TCRdb copy is limited to in-frame clones, with some not included. The sample holds about 2.1 million clones, roughly 95% seen once. The germline V and J ends were trimmed by 3 bases and 1 base, with 12 bases remaining between them. CDR1 is MDHEN, CDR2 SYDVKM, per germline. The CDR3 spans 15 residues. The naive CD8 population came from CD45RO-negative cells selected for CCR7, without terminally differentiated effector memory CD45RA+ cells.

This clonotype originated in a man in his late teens or twenties in good health. Some clones in this sample may be carry-over from other donors' samples. V usage is TRBV28 and J usage is TRBJ2-5; D call uncertain. The specimen sequenced was naive CD8+ T cells from PBMCs. The CDR3 is CASSFPLGPQETQYF. CDR3 sequence (DNA): TGTGCCAGCAGTTTCCCCCTAGGTCCCCAAGAGACCCAGTACTTC.